The TCR beta chain under discussion was sequenced for a study of blood T cell repertoires in COVID-19. For the study at large: Samples of COVID-19 (acute and convalescent) were obtained from the United States, Italy and Spain.

The CDR3 extends over 17 amino acids. CDR1 LNHNV and CDR2 YYDKDF come from the germline V gene (reference sequence). With 1 base removed from V and 5 bases from J, the gap between germline ends came to 20 bases. Per the study methods: Reference gene primer amplification gave estimated nucleated cell counts. Sequenced by immunoSEQ multiplex PCR; TCRdb stores in-frame clones only, minus some. The V and J calls and clone size come from that table; D and trimming were worked out from the DNA. Among about 110,000 clones listed, 88% were seen once. The sample taken for sequencing was peripheral blood. The V call is TRBV15, the J call TRBJ1-2, with D unclear. This receptor was identified in a human donor in a cohort sampled during active COVID-19. CDR3 nucleotides: TGTGCCACCAGCAGAGGGGCAGGTCAATCCCCAACATATGGCTACACCTTC. This sequence encodes CATSRGAGQSPTYGYTF. Filled out from reference TRBV15 and TRBJ1-2, the complete variable domain reads DAMVIQNPRYQVTQFGKPVTLSCSQTLNHNVMYWYQQKSSQAPKLLFHYYDKDFNNEADTPDNFQSRRPNTSFCFLDIRSPGLGDTAMYLCATSRGAGQSPTYGYTFGSGTRLTVV.